This T cell receptor (beta chain) originates from a study of T cell responses to AZD1222 COVID-19 vaccine. Overall study findings and caveats: All repertoire sampling was performed exclusively after the peak T cell response.

As concerns this clone: Its antigen remains unknown.

Sequencing was performed with immunoSEQ multiplex PCR; in TCRdb, only in-frame clones are kept and a portion is missing. This sample has about 76,000 clones, with over 60% found just once. Material: peripheral blood, obtained 28 days after the second dose of the MenACWY control vaccine. This TCR was recovered from an adult who received the MenACWY meningococcal vaccine as a control.

CDR3 sequence reads: CASSYSTSVEQYF. In DNA form, the CDR3 reads TGTGCCAGCAGTTACTCAACCTCCGTCGAGCAGTACTTC. This rearrangement joins TRBV6-5 to TRBJ2-7, with D hard to call. Trimming removed 0 bases at V and 6 bases at J, with 9 bases between. The V gene's germline CDR1 is MNHEY and CDR2 SVGAGI. The CDR3 totals 13 residues.